This is a list of T cell receptor beta chains from one sample in a study of cytomegalovirus exposure and HLA in healthy donors. Profiling relied on immunoSEQ multiplex PCR, and the TCRdb table lists in-frame clones only, not all of them. The sample includes around 150,000 clones, over 80% of them seen just once. The sequencing input was PBMCs. All receptors derive from a woman between 18 and 30 years old in good health and CMV-seronegative. The CDR3 runs from the conserved cysteine through the conserved F or W. D genes are given only for firm matches. The listing skips clone size in some rows; elsewhere it reads once, few, many or a size class.

V: TRBV5-5; size: once; D: TRBD1; J: TRBJ2-6; DNA: TGTGCCAGCAGCCCGGAGGGACAGGGGGGATGGGGGGCCAACGTCCTGACTTTC; CDR3: CASSPEGQGGWGANVLTF
V: TRBV5-4; size: -; D: TRBD1; J: TRBJ1-3; DNA: TGTGCCAGCAGCCCCCCGGGACAGCAAACTGGAAACACCATATATTTT; CDR3: CASSPPGQQTGNTIYF
V: TRBV15; size: -; D: -; J: TRBJ2-1; DNA: TGTGCCACCGGGACAAACTGGCATGAGCAGTTCTTC; CDR3: CATGTNWHEQFF
V: TRBV27; size: -; D: -; J: TRBJ1-1; DNA: TGTGCCAGCTTTTCGTTCGGGATGCGGGAAGCGGCTTTCTTT; CDR3: CASFSFGMREAAFF
V: TRBV7-2; size: -; D: -; J: TRBJ1-2; DNA: TGTGCCAGCAGCTTAGTCCAGGGGAGTTTAGGCTACACCTTC; CDR3: CASSLVQGSLGYTF
V: TRBV5-8; size: -; D: TRBD1; J: TRBJ1-2; DNA: TGTGCCAGCAGCACTCCGGGACAGGGGAGAGATGGCTACACCTTC; CDR3: CASSTPGQGRDGYTF
V: TRBV2; size: -; D: -; J: TRBJ2-1; DNA: TGTGCCAGCAGTGCATACAATGAGCAGTTCTTC; CDR3: CASSAYNEQFF
V: TRBV28; size: -; D: TRBD1; J: TRBJ1-1; DNA: TGTGCCAGCATGGCCAGGGGGGCAATGAACACTGAAGCTTTCTTT; CDR3: CASMARGAMNTEAFF
V: TRBV28; size: -; D: TRBD1; J: TRBJ2-7; DNA: TGTGCCAGCAGTTTGGTAGGGGGACAGGGTCCCTACGAGCAGTACTTC; CDR3: CASSLVGGQGPYEQYF
V: TRBV11-3; size: -; D: -; J: TRBJ2-5; DNA: TGTGCCAGCAGCTTTTTTACAGGAGAAGAGACCCAGTACTTC; CDR3: CASSFFTGEETQYF
V: TRBV28; size: -; D: -; J: TRBJ1-1; DNA: TGTGCCAGCAGGGACCAACAGGGTCTGAACACTGAAGCTTTCTTT; CDR3: CASRDQQGLNTEAFF
V: TRBV6-5; size: few; D: TRBD1; J: TRBJ1-1; DNA: TGTGCCAGCAGTTACCAGGGGGTAGGAGGAGCTTTCTTT; CDR3: CASSYQGVGGAFF
V: TRBV11-1; size: -; D: -; J: TRBJ2-2; DNA: TGTGCCTCGTGCCGGGGAGTCGCGAACACCGGGGAGCTGTTTTTT; CDR3: CASCRGVANTGELFF
V: TRBV27; size: -; D: TRBD2; J: TRBJ2-1; DNA: TGTGCCAGCAGTTTAGGCGGGGGGGCCTCCTACAATGAGCAGTTCTTC; CDR3: CASSLGGGASYNEQFF
V: TRBV10-1; size: once; D: -; J: TRBJ1-1; DNA: TGCGCCAGCAAAGCGGGACGGAACACTGAAGCTTTCTTT; CDR3: CASKAGRNTEAFF
V: TRBV9; size: -; D: -; J: TRBJ2-7; DNA: TGTGCCAGCAGCGTTTCCAATGGACAGACGAGCGAGCAGTACTTC; CDR3: CASSVSNGQTSEQYF
V: TRBV6-5; size: -; D: -; J: TRBJ1-2; DNA: TGTGCCAGCAGCCCCGCCTGGACAGTACGAGGCTACACCTTC; CDR3: CASSPAWTVRGYTF
V: TRBV28; size: -; D: TRBD1; J: TRBJ1-2; DNA: TGTGCCAGCAGCACTCCGGGACAGGGAGTCTATGGCTACACCTTC; CDR3: CASSTPGQGVYGYTF
V: TRBV7-9; size: -; D: TRBD2; J: TRBJ2-5; DNA: TGTGCCAGCAGCCAAGGGACTAGCGAGGGCGAGACCCAGTACTTC; CDR3: CASSQGTSEGETQYF
V: TRBV30; size: -; D: TRBD1; J: TRBJ1-5; DNA: TGTGCCTGGAGTGCCGGGACAGGGAATCAGCCCCAGCATTTT; CDR3: CAWSAGTGNQPQHF
V: TRBV7-2; size: once; D: -; J: TRBJ2-1; DNA: TGTGCCAGCAGCTTGCAGACCTACAATGAGCAGTTCTTC; CDR3: CASSLQTYNEQFF
V: TRBV28; size: -; D: TRBD1; J: TRBJ1-6; DNA: TGTGCCAGCAGCCCGGGACAGGGGGCCGGGCGCCTCCACTTT; CDR3: CASSPGQGAGRLHF
V: TRBV14; size: -; D: TRBD1; J: TRBJ2-7; DNA: TGTGCCAGCAGCCAAGATGACAGGGTGAGGTACGAGCAGTACTTC; CDR3: CASSQDDRVRYEQYF
V: TRBV9; size: -; D: TRBD1; J: TRBJ1-1; DNA: TGTGCCAGCAGCGCCGGTCTAGGACAGGGAAACACTGAAGCTTTCTTT; CDR3: CASSAGLGQGNTEAFF
V: TRBV6-5; size: -; D: TRBD1; J: TRBJ2-7; DNA: TGTGCCAGCAGTTACTCGACAGGGACAGGCTCCTACGAGCAGTACTTC; CDR3: CASSYSTGTGSYEQYF
V: TRBV28; size: -; D: TRBD1; J: TRBJ1-2; DNA: TGTGCCAGCCTAACTGCAGGGGGCGATGGATATGGCTACACCTTC; CDR3: CASLTAGGDGYGYTF
V: TRBV5-1; size: -; D: -; J: TRBJ1-4; DNA: TGCGCCAGCAGCTTGGACGGTGAACTGTTTTTT; CDR3: CASSLDGELFF
V: TRBV19; size: -; D: TRBD1; J: TRBJ2-7; DNA: TGTGCCACCCAGGACAGGGACTCCTACGAGCAGTACTTC; CDR3: CATQDRDSYEQYF
V: TRBV19; size: -; D: TRBD1; J: TRBJ2-6; DNA: TGTGCCAGTAGTATAGAGGCGACAGGGTATTTCTCTGGGGCCAACGGCCTGACTTTC; CDR3: CASSIEATGYFSGANGLTF
V: TRBV4-1; size: -; D: TRBD1; J: TRBJ2-7; DNA: TGCGCCAGCAGCCAAGCCCCAGGGGGCCACTACGAGCAGTACTTC; CDR3: CASSQAPGGHYEQYF
V: TRBV5-6; size: -; D: -; J: TRBJ1-2; DNA: TGTGCCAGCAGCGCGGGGGGGGTAAGGGCTGGCTACACCTTC; CDR3: CASSAGGVRAGYTF
V: TRBV2; size: -; D: TRBD2; J: TRBJ2-3; DNA: TGTGCCAGCAGTTCCGGGACTAGCAACACAGATACGCAGTATTTT; CDR3: CASSSGTSNTDTQYF
V: TRBV10-2; size: -; D: -; J: TRBJ2-7; DNA: TGCGCCAGCAGTGAGTCAAGACTGCGGGGCGAGCAGTACTTC; CDR3: CASSESRLRGEQYF
V: TRBV19; size: few; D: -; J: TRBJ1-1; DNA: TGTGCCAGTAGTATGGCCATTAACACTGAAGCTTTCTTT; CDR3: CASSMAINTEAFF
V: TRBV9; size: once; D: TRBD1; J: TRBJ2-1; DNA: TGTGCCAGCAGCACCCCAACTTACAGGGGGCTCGGGAATGAGCAGTTCTTC; CDR3: CASSTPTYRGLGNEQFF
V: TRBV10-3; size: -; D: -; J: TRBJ2-3; DNA: TGTGCCATCAGTGAGCTCCGCACAGATACGCAGTATTTT; CDR3: CAISELRTDTQYF
V: TRBV29-1; size: -; D: -; J: TRBJ2-7; DNA: TGCAGCGTTGGGTATTGGGCAGGACAAGGTTTCGAGCAGTACTTC; CDR3: CSVGYWAGQGFEQYF
V: TRBV29-1; size: few; D: TRBD1; J: TRBJ1-1; DNA: TGCAGCGTCGACAGATCAGGGGGCTTGAACACTGAAGCTTTCTTT; CDR3: CSVDRSGGLNTEAFF
V: TRBV30; size: -; D: TRBD1; J: TRBJ1-2; DNA: TGTGCCTGGAGTCCACAGGGGTATGGCTACACCTTC; CDR3: CAWSPQGYGYTF
V: TRBV5-1; size: few; D: TRBD2; J: TRBJ2-4; DNA: TGCGCCAGCACGCCTGGAGGCGGGGGGAGGGCCAAAAACATTCAGTACTTC; CDR3: CASTPGGGGRAKNIQYF
V: TRBV28; size: -; D: TRBD1; J: TRBJ2-7; DNA: TGTGCCAGCAGCGCCCCGGGACAGTGGGCCTACGAGCAGTACTTC; CDR3: CASSAPGQWAYEQYF
V: TRBV6-5; size: few; D: TRBD1; J: TRBJ1-1; DNA: TGTGCCAGCAGTTATGAGGGGGCAGGGAACACTGAAGCTTTCTTT; CDR3: CASSYEGAGNTEAFF